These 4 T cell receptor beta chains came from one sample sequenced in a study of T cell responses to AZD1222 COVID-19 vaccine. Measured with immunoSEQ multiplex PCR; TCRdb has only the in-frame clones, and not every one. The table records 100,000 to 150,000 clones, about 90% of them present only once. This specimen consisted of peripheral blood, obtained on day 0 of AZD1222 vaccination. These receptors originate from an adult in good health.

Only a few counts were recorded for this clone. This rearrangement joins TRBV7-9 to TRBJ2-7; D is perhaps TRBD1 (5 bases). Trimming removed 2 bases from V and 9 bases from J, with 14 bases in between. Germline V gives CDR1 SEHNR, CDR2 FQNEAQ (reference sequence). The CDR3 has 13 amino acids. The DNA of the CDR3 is TGTGCCAGCAGCTTACAAGGGGCTATGGGGCAGTACTTC. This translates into CASSLQGAMGQYF.

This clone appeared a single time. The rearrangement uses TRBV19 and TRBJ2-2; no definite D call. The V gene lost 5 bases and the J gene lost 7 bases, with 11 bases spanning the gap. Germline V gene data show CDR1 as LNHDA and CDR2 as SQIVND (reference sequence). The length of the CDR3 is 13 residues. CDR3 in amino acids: CASSVGYVGELFF. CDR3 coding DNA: TGTGCCAGTAGTGTCGGTTATGTCGGGGAGCTGTTTTTT.

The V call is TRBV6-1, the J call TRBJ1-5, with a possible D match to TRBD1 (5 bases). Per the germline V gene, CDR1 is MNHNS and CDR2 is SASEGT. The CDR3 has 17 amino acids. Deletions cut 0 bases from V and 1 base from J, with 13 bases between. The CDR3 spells CASSEAYGTPSNQPQHF. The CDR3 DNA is TGTGCCAGCAGTGAAGCCTATGGGACCCCAAGCAATCAGCCCCAGCATTTT.

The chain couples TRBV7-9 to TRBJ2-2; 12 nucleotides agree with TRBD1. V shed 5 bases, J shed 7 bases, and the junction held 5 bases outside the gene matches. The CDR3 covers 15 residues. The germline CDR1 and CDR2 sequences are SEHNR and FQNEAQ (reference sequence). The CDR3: CASSMGQGAYGELFF. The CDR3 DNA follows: TGTGCCAGCAGCATGGGACAGGGGGCATACGGGGAGCTGTTTTTT.